This TCR beta chain was identified in a study of blood T cell repertoires in COVID-19. Study in general: PBMCs, B-cell-depleted T cells, or T cells were the source of the cDNA or gDNA that made up the material.

Profiled with immunoSEQ multiplex PCR; TCRdb holds only in-frame clones, not every one. The data contain around 280,000 clones, 87% of them singletons. Germline-derived CDR1 and CDR2 are SGHTA and FQGNSA. V gave up 3 bases and J gave up 0 bases, with 8 bases separating them. The CDR3 contains 14 residues. Study members were between about 18 and 100 years old and lived in approximately 25 US regions. The sample was PBMCs or T cells enriched from blood (not recorded which). The receptor comes from a woman aged 40 to 49 who had recovered from COVID-19. This chain uses TRBV7-2 with TRBJ1-1; no reliable D call. The CDR3 bases are TGTGCCAGCAGCTTCGGACTTCTGAACACTGAAGCTTTCTTT. Protein product: CASSFGLLNTEAFF.